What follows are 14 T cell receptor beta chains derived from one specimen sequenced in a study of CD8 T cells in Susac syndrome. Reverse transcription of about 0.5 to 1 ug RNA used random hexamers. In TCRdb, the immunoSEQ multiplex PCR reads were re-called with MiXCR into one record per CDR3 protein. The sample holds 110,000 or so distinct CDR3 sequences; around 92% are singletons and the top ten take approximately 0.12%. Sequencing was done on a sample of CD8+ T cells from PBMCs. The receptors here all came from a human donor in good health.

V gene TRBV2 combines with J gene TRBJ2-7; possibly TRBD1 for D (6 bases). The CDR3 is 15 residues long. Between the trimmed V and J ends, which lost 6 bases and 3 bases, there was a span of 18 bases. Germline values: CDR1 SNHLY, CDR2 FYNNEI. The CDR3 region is CASSIGGQSVYEQYF. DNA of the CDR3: TGTGCCAGCAGCATAGGGGGACAATCAGTCTACGAGCAGTACTTC.

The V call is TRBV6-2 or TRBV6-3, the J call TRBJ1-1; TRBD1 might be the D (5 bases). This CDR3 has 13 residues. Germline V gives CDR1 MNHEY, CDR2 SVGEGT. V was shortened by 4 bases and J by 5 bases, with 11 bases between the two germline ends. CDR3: CASSWDRWTEAFF. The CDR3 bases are TGTGCCAGCAGTTGGGACCGTTGGACTGAAGCTTTCTTT.

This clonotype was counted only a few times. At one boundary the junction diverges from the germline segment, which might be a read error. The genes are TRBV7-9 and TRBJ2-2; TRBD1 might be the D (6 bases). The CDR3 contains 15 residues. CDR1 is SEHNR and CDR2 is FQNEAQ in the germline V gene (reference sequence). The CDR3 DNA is TGTGCCAGCAGTCATGGACAGATACTCACCGGGGAGCTTTTTTTT. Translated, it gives CASSHGQILTGELFF.

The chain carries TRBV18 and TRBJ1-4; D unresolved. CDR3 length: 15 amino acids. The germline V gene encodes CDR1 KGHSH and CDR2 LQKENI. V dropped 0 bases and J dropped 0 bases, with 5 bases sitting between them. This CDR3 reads CASSPPSATNEKLFF. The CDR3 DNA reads TGTGCCAGCTCACCACCTTCCGCAACTAATGAAAAACTGTTTTTT.

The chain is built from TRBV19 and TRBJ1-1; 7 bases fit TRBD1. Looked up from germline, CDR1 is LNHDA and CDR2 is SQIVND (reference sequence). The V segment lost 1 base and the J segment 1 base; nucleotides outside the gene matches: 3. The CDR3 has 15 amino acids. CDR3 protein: CASSIVGQTNTEAFF. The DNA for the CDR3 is TGTGCCAGTAGTATAGTGGGACAGACGAACACTGAAGCTTTCTTT.

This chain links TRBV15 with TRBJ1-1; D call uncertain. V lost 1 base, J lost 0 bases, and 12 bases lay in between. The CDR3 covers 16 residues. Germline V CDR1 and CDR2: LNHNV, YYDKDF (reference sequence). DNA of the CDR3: TGTGCCACCAGCAGAGGGTTCCGAGAATTGAACACTGAAGCTTTCTTT. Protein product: CATSRGFRELNTEAFF.

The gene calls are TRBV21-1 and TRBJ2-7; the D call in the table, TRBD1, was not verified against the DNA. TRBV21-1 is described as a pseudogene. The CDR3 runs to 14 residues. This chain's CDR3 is CASRPIRDNYEQYF. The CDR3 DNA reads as TGTGCCAGCAGGCCGATCCGGGACAACTACGAGCAGTACTTC.

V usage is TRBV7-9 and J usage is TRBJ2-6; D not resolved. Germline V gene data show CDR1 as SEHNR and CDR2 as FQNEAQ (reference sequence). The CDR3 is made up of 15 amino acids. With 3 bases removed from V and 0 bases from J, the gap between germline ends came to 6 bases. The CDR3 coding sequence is TGTGCCAGCAGCTTCCCGATCTCTGGGGCCAACGTCCTGACTTTC. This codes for CASSFPISGANVLTF.

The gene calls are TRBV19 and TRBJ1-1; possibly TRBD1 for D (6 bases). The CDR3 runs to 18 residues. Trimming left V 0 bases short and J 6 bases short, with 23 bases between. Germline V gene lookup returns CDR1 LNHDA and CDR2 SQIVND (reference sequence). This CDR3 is CASSIDWGHRAREAEAFF. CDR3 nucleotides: TGTGCCAGTAGTATAGATTGGGGACATAGGGCCAGGGAGGCTGAAGCTTTCTTT.

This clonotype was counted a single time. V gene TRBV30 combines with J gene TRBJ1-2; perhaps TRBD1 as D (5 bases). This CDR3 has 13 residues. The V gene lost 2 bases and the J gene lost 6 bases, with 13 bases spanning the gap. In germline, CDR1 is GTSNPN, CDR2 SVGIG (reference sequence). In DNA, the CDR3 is TGTGCCTGGAGTCGAGGGACGATGGATGGCTACACCTTC. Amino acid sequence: CAWSRGTMDGYTF.

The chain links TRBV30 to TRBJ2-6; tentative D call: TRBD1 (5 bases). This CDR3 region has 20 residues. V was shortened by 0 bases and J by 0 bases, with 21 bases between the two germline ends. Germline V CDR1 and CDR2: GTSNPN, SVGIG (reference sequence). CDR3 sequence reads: CAWSVKSSGPRFSGANVLTF. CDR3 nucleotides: TGTGCCTGGAGTGTTAAGTCGTCAGGGCCGAGATTCTCTGGGGCCAACGTCCTGACTTTC.

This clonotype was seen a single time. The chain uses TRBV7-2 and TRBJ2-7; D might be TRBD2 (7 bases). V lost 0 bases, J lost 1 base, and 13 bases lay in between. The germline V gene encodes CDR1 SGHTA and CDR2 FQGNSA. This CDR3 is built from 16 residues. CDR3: CASSLAGGGHSYEQYF. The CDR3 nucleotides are TGTGCCAGCAGCTTAGCTGGCGGGGGCCATTCCTACGAGCAGTACTTC. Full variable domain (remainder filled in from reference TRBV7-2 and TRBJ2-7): GAGVSQSPSNKVTEKGKDVELRCDPISGHTALYWYRQSLGQGLEFLIYFQGNSAPDKSGLPSDRFSAERTGGSVSTLTIQRTQQEDSAVYLCASSLAGGGHSYEQYFGPGTRLTVT.

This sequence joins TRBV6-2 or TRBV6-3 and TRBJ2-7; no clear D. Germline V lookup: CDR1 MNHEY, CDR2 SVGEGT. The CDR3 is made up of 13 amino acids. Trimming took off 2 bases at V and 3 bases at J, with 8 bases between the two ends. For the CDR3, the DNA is TGTGCCAGCAGTTACACCGAGAACTACGAGCAGTACTTC. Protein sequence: CASSYTENYEQYF.

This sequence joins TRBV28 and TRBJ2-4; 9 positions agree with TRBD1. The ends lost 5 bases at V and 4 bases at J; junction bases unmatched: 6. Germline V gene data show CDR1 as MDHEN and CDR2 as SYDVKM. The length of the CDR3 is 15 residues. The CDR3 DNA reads TGTGCCAGCAGTCCGTCGGGACAGGGAAAAAACATTCAGTACTTC. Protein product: CASSPSGQGKNIQYF.